The present TCR beta chain was sequenced within a study of T-cell memory formation after mild COVID-19. Study-level information: Largely donor-specific TCR clusters were found. Study observations and caveats: Among contracting clones, CD4+ were mainly CM/EM and CD8+ enriched in EMRA. Clones that shrank (day 15 to 85) were balanced CD4/CD8, whereas later expanders leaned CD4+.

TCRdb redid the calling of the 5' RACE reads with MiXCR, one entry per CDR3 protein. The sample lists 50,000 to 75,000 distinct CDR3 sequences, around 10% occurring once. This clonotype was seen many times. The antigen is undetermined. The trim removed 0 bases at V and 4 bases at J, leaving 3 bases unmatched. The CDR3 extends over 16 amino acids. Germline V lookup: CDR1 SGHRS, CDR2 YFSETQ. The J gene is TRBJ2-3, the V gene TRBV5-1; 12 bases map to TRBD2. This TCR was recovered from a man younger than 30 who had mild COVID-19 (a few samples of this study predate the infection). Cell type and time point are not known. The specimen sequenced was PBMCs or a T cell subset sorted from them (not recorded which). The CDR3 bases are TGCGCCAGCAGCTTGGCGACTAGCGGGGGAGCAGATACGCAGTATTTT. Translation: CASSLATSGGADTQYF.